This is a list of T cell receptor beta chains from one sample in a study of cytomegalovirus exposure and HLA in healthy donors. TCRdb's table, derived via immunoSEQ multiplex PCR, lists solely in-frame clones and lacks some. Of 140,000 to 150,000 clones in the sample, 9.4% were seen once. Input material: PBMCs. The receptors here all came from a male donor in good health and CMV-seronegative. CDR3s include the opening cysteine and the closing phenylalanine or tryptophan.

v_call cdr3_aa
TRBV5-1 CASSLGPSGFSYNEQFF
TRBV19 CASRASGGRGETQYF
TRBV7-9 CASSLDGPLKPQHF
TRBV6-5 CASSYALAGTYEQYF
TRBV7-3 CASSLMTADTQYF
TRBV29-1 CSVVPLVGRYNEQFF
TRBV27 CASSSPGQGRGGYTF
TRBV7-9 CASSLAASYEQYF
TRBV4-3 CASSLGLAGSYNEQFF
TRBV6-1 CAGTEGGSPYNEQFF
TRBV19 CASSTGQVDRPQHF
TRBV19 CASSIRVQGWNTGELFF
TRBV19 CASIRSRNRGPEQYF
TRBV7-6 CASSFGTNYEQYF
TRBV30 CAWSRTGGDEQYF
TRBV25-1 CASSESPAGELFF
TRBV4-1 CASSPTGDQPQHF
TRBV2 CASSETWGSALNNEQFF
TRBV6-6 CASKLSGTGPYEQYF
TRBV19 CASSTRDRSWPQHF
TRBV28 CASSLSSRGTEAFF
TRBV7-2 CASSFSGTRRGQFF
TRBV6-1 CASSGREGGGGNTIYF
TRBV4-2 CASSQAGTGGSYEQYF
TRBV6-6 CASSLAGYNNEQFF
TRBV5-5 CASSPTGTGSYEQYF
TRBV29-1 CSVRTGMNTEAFF
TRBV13 CASSRVRNTIYF
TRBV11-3 CASSLRGVAGGSSYNEQFF
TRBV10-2 CASSESPGNTEAFF
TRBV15 CATSRDRRGGSGNTIYF
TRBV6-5 CASHAGMTEAFF
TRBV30 CAWDRGTGDTQYF
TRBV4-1 CASSPPPRKRERTYNEQFF
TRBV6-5 CASRSTGGISTGYTF
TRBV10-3 CAISLSGGQETQYF
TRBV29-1 CSVEAYLAYTYNEQFF
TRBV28 CASSSPDRNYGYTF
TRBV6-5 CASSYSLGPNYGYTF
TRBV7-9 CASSPERGGGEKLFF
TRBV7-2 CASSYAKGVTEAFF
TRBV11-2 CASSLVWGGETQYF
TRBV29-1 CSVETARETQYF
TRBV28 CASSLFLKGAKNYGYTF
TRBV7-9 CASSGGGGSSYEQYF